This section outlines one TCR beta chain sequence together with its context. Its cognate antigen is unknown. This CDR3 has 15 amino acids. Looked up from germline, CDR1 is MGHRA and CDR2 is YSYEKL. V trimming: 4 bases; J trimming: 2 bases; junction bases outside the gene matches: 4. These data belong to a study of cytomegalovirus exposure and HLA in healthy donors. Study results and caveats: A later analysis found first-cohort TCR clusters tended to co-occur in the 120 validation repertoires. Rare TCR sequences dominated, though some public TCRs recurred in many donors. The authors enumerated over 150 TCR beta chains as linked to cytomegalovirus.

The repertoire was sequenced with immunoSEQ multiplex PCR; TCRdb's copy has only in-frame clones and lacks some. The sample shows over 150,000 clones, roughly 84% of them seen only once. The receptor was isolated from a human donor in good health. Sequenced: PBMCs. The V call is TRBV4-1, the J call TRBJ1-3; the match to TRBD1 covers 8 bases. The CDR3 region is CASSLGQGTGNTIYF. In DNA form, the CDR3 reads TGCGCCAGCAGCCTTGGACAGGGAACTGGAAACACCATATATTTT.